Below are 14 T cell receptor beta chains sequenced from a single sample in a study of regulatory T cells in long-lasting Graves disease. This sample's time point: newly diagnosed GD, antithyroid drugs for less than 3 months. Following extraction of RNA from PBMCs, that RNA was used to make the TCR library. HTBI primers from iRepertoire and Arm-PCR of CDR3 regions yielded the TCR beta libraries. TCRdb fed the multiplex PCR reads into MiXCR, producing one record per CDR3 protein. The sample has fewer than 650,000 distinct CDR3 sequences; about 15% are singletons. Another study also made use of these data, one on T cells in Graves' hyperthyroidism and ophthalmopathy.

The sample was peripheral blood mononuclear cells (PBMCs), taken at new diagnosis, from a patient treated with antithyroid drugs. The receptors were gathered from a woman in her twenties or thirties with Graves disease.

The sample holds many counts of this clonotype. This chain uses TRBV5-1 with TRBJ2-3, with D uncertain. Germline V CDR1 and CDR2: SGHRS, YFSETQ. The CDR3 contains 14 residues. Trimming pared 3 bases from V and 0 bases from J, leaving 8 bases between. CDR3 protein: CASSSDGSTDTQYF. In nucleotides, the CDR3 is TGCGCCAGCAGCTCGGACGGAAGCACAGATACGCAGTATTTT.

This clonotype was detected only a few times. The rearrangement joins TRBV5-1 to TRBJ2-7; D is unresolved. The V and J ends lost 4 bases and 0 bases respectively, with 8 bases between them. Per germline, CDR1 SGHRS and CDR2 YFSETQ. The CDR3 is 13 residues long. CDR3 amino acids: CASSREGSYEQYF. The CDR3 coding sequence is TGCGCCAGCAGCCGCGAAGGCTCCTACGAGCAGTACTTC.

This clonotype was seen ten or more times. The gene calls are TRBV2 and TRBJ2-5; the D gene is possibly TRBD1 (5 bases). V lost 1 base, J lost 1 base, and 13 bases lay in between. This CDR3 is 16 amino acids long. Germline assignment: CDR1 SNHLY and CDR2 FYNNEI. CDR3 sequence reads: CASSEVKGKAQETQYF. As DNA, the CDR3 is TGTGCCAGCAGTGAAGTTAAGGGGAAAGCCCAAGAGACCCAGTACTTC.

This clonotype has ten or more counts. The rearrangement links TRBV5-1 to TRBJ2-3, with D tentatively TRBD1 (5 bases). The germline V and J ends were trimmed by 1 base and 0 bases, with 12 bases remaining between them. Germline V gene lookup returns CDR1 SGHRS and CDR2 YFSETQ. The CDR3 loop spans 16 amino acids. The CDR3 region is CASSLRSAGSTDTQYF. In DNA form, the CDR3 reads TGCGCCAGCAGCTTGCGGTCGGCAGGGAGCACAGATACGCAGTATTTT.

The chain employs TRBV20-1 and TRBJ2-7, with 7 bases lining up with TRBD1. The CDR3 extends over 17 amino acids. V shed 0 bases and J 1 base; nucleotides not matched to a gene: 12. CDR1 DFQATT and CDR2 SNEGSKA come from the germline V gene (reference sequence). The CDR3 loop is CSARDLKGAGGSYEQYF. The CDR3 nucleotides are TGCAGTGCTAGAGATCTGAAAGGGGCAGGGGGTTCCTACGAGCAGTACTTC.

The chain couples TRBV5-1 to TRBJ1-2, with 10 bases identical to TRBD1. The germline CDR1 and CDR2 sequences are SGHRS and YFSETQ. This CDR3 is built from 14 residues. V lost 4 bases to trimming and J lost 8 bases; unmatched junction nucleotides: 8. The CDR3 reads CASSLQGTGEGYTF. For the CDR3, the DNA is TGCGCCAGCAGCCTCCAGGGGACAGGGGAGGGCTACACCTTC.

In this sample, this clonotype turned up many times. CDR3 in amino acids: CASSQSMTHQPQHF. CDR3 nucleotide sequence: TGTGCCAGCAGTCAATCGATGACGCATCAGCCCCAGCATTTT. V is TRBV6-2 or TRBV6-3 and J is TRBJ1-5; unclear D gene. This CDR3 is built from 14 residues. Germline values: CDR1 MNHEY, CDR2 SVGEGT. Trimming removed 5 bases at V and 5 bases at J, with 13 bases between.

This clonotype was recorded many times. The V call is TRBV5-1, the J call TRBJ2-7; 8 bases map to TRBD2. This CDR3 is built from 14 residues. Germline CDR1 and CDR2: SGHRS and YFSETQ. The J segment lost 5 bases and the V segment lost 7 bases, leaving 11 bases of the junction unmatched. CDR3 in DNA: TGCGCCAGCCATACGGGAGCGGGAGTGAACGAGCAGTACTTC. It encodes CASHTGAGVNEQYF.

This clonotype has ten or more counts. V and J are TRBV10-3 and TRBJ2-3; the match to TRBD2 covers 7 bases. Germline V gene sequence: CDR1 ENHRY, CDR2 SYGVKD. The CDR3 sequence is 13 residues long. With V trimmed by 11 bases and J by 6 bases, 11 bases remained unmatched. In DNA, the CDR3 is TGTGCCCTTGGGGCGGGAGCGGCGGATACGCAGTATTTT. It codes for CALGAGAADTQYF.

This clonotype has a count of ten or more. The rearrangement joins TRBV2 to TRBJ2-3; 11 nucleotides agree with TRBD2. V was pared by 6 bases and J by 3 bases, with 5 bases of the junction left unmatched. Germline V CDR1 and CDR2: SNHLY, FYNNEI. The CDR3 covers 15 residues. The CDR3: CASRLAGVGTDTQYF. CDR3 DNA sequence: TGTGCCAGCAGACTAGCGGGAGTTGGGACAGATACGCAGTATTTT.

In its sample, this clonotype was seen once. The CDR3 spells CASSQDRRDRGYGYTF. DNA of the CDR3: TGTGCCAGCAGCCAAGACCGTCGGGACAGGGGCTATGGCTACACCTTC. The V and J genes are TRBV4-2 and TRBJ1-2; 10 bases are a match to TRBD1. The CDR3 has 16 residues. CDR1 LGHNA and CDR2 YNFKEQ come from the germline V gene. The V gene end was trimmed by 0 bases and the J gene end by 4 bases; junction bases not matched to a gene: 5.

This clonotype has just a few counts. The chain recombines TRBV6-1 with TRBJ2-5; 10 bases are shared with TRBD2. Unmatched junction bases numbered 2, after V lost 4 bases and J lost 9 bases. This CDR3 contains 12 residues. The germline CDR1 and CDR2 sequences are MNHNS and SASEGT. CDR3: CASSGTSGPQYF. For the CDR3, the DNA is TGTGCCAGCAGTGGGACTAGCGGCCCCCAGTACTTC.

This clonotype was seen many times. The rearrangement links TRBV30 to TRBJ1-4; the D is unclear. This CDR3 is 12 amino acids long. Trimming removed 1 base at V and 8 bases at J, with 8 bases between. Germline lookup yields CDR1 GTSNPN and CDR2 SVGIG (reference sequence). CDR3 sequence reads: CAWSALEEKLFF. The CDR3 nucleotides read TGTGCCTGGAGTGCCCTCGAAGAAAAACTGTTTTTT.

Comment on this clonotype: A much larger clone sits a single nucleotide away, making a read error possible. This chain connects TRBV6-1 to TRBJ2-1; TRBD1 agrees at 9 bases. Germline assignment: CDR1 MNHNS and CDR2 SASEGT. The CDR3 length is 13 residues. The chain's CDR3 is CASRDRVPNERFF. The CDR3 DNA follows: TGTGCCAGCCGGGACAGGGTCCCCAATGAGCGGTTCTTC.